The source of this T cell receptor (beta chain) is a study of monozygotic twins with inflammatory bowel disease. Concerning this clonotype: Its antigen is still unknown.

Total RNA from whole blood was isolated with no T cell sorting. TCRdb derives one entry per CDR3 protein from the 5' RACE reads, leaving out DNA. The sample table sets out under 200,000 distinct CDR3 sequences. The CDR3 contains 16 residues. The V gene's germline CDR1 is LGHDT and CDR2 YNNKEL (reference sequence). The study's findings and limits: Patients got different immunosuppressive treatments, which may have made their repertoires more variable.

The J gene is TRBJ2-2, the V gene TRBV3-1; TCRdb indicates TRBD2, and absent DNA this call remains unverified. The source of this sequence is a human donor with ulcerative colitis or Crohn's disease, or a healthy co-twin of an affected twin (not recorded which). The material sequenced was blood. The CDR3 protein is CASRPWGTKNTGELFF.